This is a list of T cell receptor beta chains from one sample in a study of vaccination effects on CD4 cells after COVID-19. Their target antigens are unknown. TCRdb keeps only in-frame clones here, not all; method: immunoSEQ multiplex PCR. The sample shows 50,000 to 60,000 clones, approximately 70% of them seen only once. The source material was CD4+ T cells from PBMCs cultured with SARS-CoV-2 spike peptides, sampled before COVID-19 vaccination. Source of these receptors: a human donor who received a COVID-19 vaccine. CDR3s include the opening cysteine and the closing phenylalanine or tryptophan. Fields, in order: J gene, V gene, clone size, D gene, CDR3 DNA, CDR3 protein. D genes are given only for firm matches. Clone size is not always given. Where it is, it says once, few, many or a class for expanded clones.

TRBJ2-3 | TRBV5-8 | . | . | TGTGCCAGCAGCCCCGGACTACCCACAGATACGCAGTATTTT | CASSPGLPTDTQYF
TRBJ1-4 | TRBV12-3/TRBV12-4 | . | TRBD1 | TGTGCCAGCAGGGACAGGGCTAATGAAAAACTGTTTTTT | CASRDRANEKLFF
TRBJ1-5 | TRBV19 | . | . | TGTGCCAGTAGTGACACCTCCACAGGGATGAGCAATCAGCCCCAGCATTTT | CASSDTSTGMSNQPQHF
TRBJ2-3 | TRBV29-1 | . | . | TGCAGCGTAGGGGGGCAGGGCATTACGCAGTATTTT | CSVGGQGITQYF
TRBJ1-4 | TRBV5-6 | . | . | TGTGCCAGCAGGACGGGGTTAGAAAAACTGTTTTTT | CASRTGLEKLFF
TRBJ2-1 | TRBV3-1/TRBV3-2 | . | TRBD2 | TGTGCCAGCAGCCATCTCCTTACTAGCGGGGCCAATGAGCAGTTCTTC | CASSHLLTSGANEQFF
TRBJ1-1 | TRBV6-1 | . | . | TGTGCCAGCAGTGAATTACTAGGACGGCCGGACACTGAAGCTTTCTTT | CASSELLGRPDTEAFF
TRBJ1-1 | TRBV6-5 | . | . | TGTGCCAGCAGTTACTCTCCAAGGTCCCTGAACACTGAAGCTTTCTTT | CASSYSPRSLNTEAFF
TRBJ2-1 | TRBV24-1 | . | . | TGTGCCACCAGTGATTTTCTTCTATACAATGAGCAGTTCTTC | CATSDFLLYNEQFF
TRBJ2-1 | TRBV4-1 | . | . | TGCGCCAGCAGCCATTCGGTGAGCTCCTACAATGAGCAGTTCTTC | CASSHSVSSYNEQFF
TRBJ2-7 | TRBV11-3 | few | TRBD2 | TGTGCCAGCAGCCATAGCGGGACCGAGCAGTACTTC | CASSHSGTEQYF
TRBJ2-7 | TRBV5-1 | few | . | TGCGCCAGCAGGCCGGGGCTTGGGGGTCACTACGAGCAGTACTTC | CASRPGLGGHYEQYF
TRBJ1-2 | TRBV18 | . | . | TGTGCCAGCTCACCACCGACGGGGGGGGGCTACACCTTC | CASSPPTGGGYTF
TRBJ2-7 | TRBV6-5 | few | . | TGTGCCAGCTCACCCAGCCTATACGAGCAGTACTTC | CASSPSLYEQYF
TRBJ2-6 | TRBV19 | . | . | TGTGCCACCTCAGTGGGGCCTGGGGCCAACGTCCTGACTTTC | CATSVGPGANVLTF
TRBJ1-2 | TRBV28 | . | . | TGTGCCAGCAGTACTGGAGGCAGGGACCGTGGCTACACCTTC | CASSTGGRDRGYTF
TRBJ1-6 | TRBV10-3 | few | . | TGTGCCATCAGTGAGTCTGGGAGGGAAGGCTCACCCCTCCACTTT | CAISESGREGSPLHF
TRBJ1-4 | TRBV5-1 | . | . | TGCGCCAGCAGCCGGACAGCCAGTAATGAAAAACTGTTTTTT | CASSRTASNEKLFF
TRBJ2-7 | TRBV5-4 | few | . | TGTGCCAGCAGCTCACAGCTCCTATCCTACGAGCAGTACTTC | CASSSQLLSYEQYF
TRBJ1-2 | TRBV19 | few | . | TGTGCCAGTAGTATAATCGGGGGCGGCTATGGCTACACCTTC | CASSIIGGGYGYTF
TRBJ1-6 | TRBV30 | once | . | TGTGCCTGGAGCCTCGTTGGGCAGTATAATTCACCCCTCCACTTT | CAWSLVGQYNSPLHF
TRBJ1-6 | TRBV28 | . | . | TGTGCCAGCAGTTTACACATATCGGACAGAAATAATTCACCCCTCCACTTT | CASSLHISDRNNSPLHF
TRBJ1-1 | TRBV18 | few | . | TGTGCCAGCTCACCTACGATGGGTGACACTGAAGCTTTCTTT | CASSPTMGDTEAFF
TRBJ1-5 | TRBV4-3 | . | . | TGCGCCAGCAGCCAAGATCTACAGGGCAATCAGCCCCAGCATTTT | CASSQDLQGNQPQHF
TRBJ2-3 | TRBV5-1 | . | TRBD2 | TGCGCCAGCGGGGTAGCGGGAGGCGTCACAGATACGCAGTATTTT | CASGVAGGVTDTQYF
TRBJ2-3 | TRBV7-8 | . | . | TGTGCCAGCAGCCCTCGACTAGTAAGGACAGATACGCAGTATTTT | CASSPRLVRTDTQYF
TRBJ2-1 | TRBV6-5 | . | . | TGTGCCAGCAGGGCCGGGACTGGAGGCAATGAGCAGTTCTTC | CASRAGTGGNEQFF
TRBJ2-7 | TRBV18 | . | . | TGTGCCAGCTCACCTCTCCGGGGGGCCACCTACGAGCAGTACTTC | CASSPLRGATYEQYF
TRBJ1-2 | TRBV3-1/TRBV3-2 | . | TRBD1 | TGTGCCAGCAGCCCCTCCACGGGACAGGGATATGGCTACACCTTC | CASSPSTGQGYGYTF
TRBJ1-1 | TRBV7-8 | . | . | TGTGCCAGCAGCTTAGGGGGCAGGGGAGCTTTCTTT | CASSLGGRGAFF
TRBJ2-1 | TRBV7-9 | . | . | TGTGCCAGCAGCATACGTTGGGGCAACAATGAGCAGTTCTTC | CASSIRWGNNEQFF
TRBJ1-2 | TRBV6-2/TRBV6-3 | few | . | TGTGCCAGCAGTTACCCTTCGGGAGGGACCTATGGCTACACCTTC | CASSYPSGGTYGYTF
TRBJ1-2 | TRBV18 | . | . | TGTGCCAGCTCACACCGGGACGGGACCTATGGCTACACCTTC | CASSHRDGTYGYTF
TRBJ2-4 | TRBV5-1 | . | TRBD2 | TGCGCCAGCAGCGCCGTGGTAACTTCTAGCGGGGGGGCCAAAAACATTCAGTACTTC | CASSAVVTSSGGAKNIQYF
TRBJ1-5 | TRBV4-2 | few | . | TGTGCCAGCAGCCAAGGGTCAGGGGTCAATCAGCCCCAGCATTTT | CASSQGSGVNQPQHF
TRBJ2-3 | TRBV12-3/TRBV12-4 | . | . | TGTGCCAGCAGTGAGCAGGGCACAGATACGCAGTATTTT | CASSEQGTDTQYF
TRBJ2-3 | TRBV5-1 | few | TRBD2 | TGCGCCAGCAGCTTGGGGACTAGCGGGGGGGCAGATACGCAGTATTTT | CASSLGTSGGADTQYF
TRBJ1-5 | TRBV29-1 | few | TRBD1 | TGCAGCGTTAGGGGACAGGGGGATCAGCCCCAGCATTTT | CSVRGQGDQPQHF
TRBJ2-1 | TRBV11-2 | . | . | TGTGCCAGCAGCTTAGATCGAGCGGGTGAGCAGTTCTTC | CASSLDRAGEQFF
TRBJ2-2 | TRBV4-1 | once | . | TGCGCCAGCAGCCAGGGACACACGAACACCGGGGAGCTGTTTTTT | CASSQGHTNTGELFF
TRBJ2-7 | TRBV7-8 | . | . | TGTGCCAGCAGCTTAACCTCGGGGACAGGGGTAACTAGCGGGACCTACGAGCAGTACTTC | CASSLTSGTGVTSGTYEQYF
TRBJ2-7 | TRBV5-1 | . | TRBD1 | TGCGCCAGCAGCTTGGGGACAGGACGATCCTACGAGCAGTACTTC | CASSLGTGRSYEQYF
TRBJ2-7 | TRBV4-1 | . | . | TGCGCCAGCAGTCCCTCTCCACGTAACTCCTACGAGCAGTACTTC | CASSPSPRNSYEQYF
TRBJ2-2 | TRBV3-1/TRBV3-2 | . | . | TGTGCCAGCAGCCAAGGAGGGACCACCGGGGAGCTGTTTTTT | CASSQGGTTGELFF
TRBJ2-1 | TRBV29-1 | . | . | TGCAGCGTTGAAGATTCGGGGGACGAGCAGTTCTTC | CSVEDSGDEQFF
TRBJ2-5 | TRBV2 | . | . | TGTGCCAGCACCGGTGAAGAGACCCAGTACTTC | CASTGEETQYF
TRBJ2-7 | TRBV9 | . | . | TGTGCCAGCAGCCCCACGGCGGGACAGCGGTCAATGGAGCAGTACTTC | CASSPTAGQRSMEQYF
TRBJ2-3 | TRBV18 | . | TRBD2 | TGTGCCAGCTCACCGTCGGGGGGAAGCACAGATACGCAGTATTTT | CASSPSGGSTDTQYF
TRBJ1-1 | TRBV7-2 | . | . | TGTGCCAGCAGCTTAGCAGGGGGATTGAACACTGAAGCTTTCTTT | CASSLAGGLNTEAFF
TRBJ2-3 | TRBV7-2 | . | TRBD2 | TGTGCCAGCAGCTTAGCGTACGGGGGGAGCACAGATACGCAGTATTTT | CASSLAYGGSTDTQYF
TRBJ2-5 | TRBV6-5 | . | TRBD2 | TGTGCCAGCAGACCCTTAGCGGGGGGTCCGGAGACCCAGTACTTC | CASRPLAGGPETQYF